Detailed here is one TCR beta chain. Via MiXCR, TCRdb re-called the RT-PCR reads, giving one row per CDR3 protein. This sample yields hundreds of thousands of distinct CDR3 sequences, of which 14% are seen a single time; about 3.6% belongs to the top ten. The receptor comes from a female donor in good health, serving as a healthy control. The material sequenced was memory CD4+ T cells from blood.

The CDR3, as DNA: TGTGCCAGCAGCTCAGGACTAGCGGGAGGCCGCGAGTACTTC. This translates into CASSSGLAGGREYF. The chain joins TRBV11-1 to TRBJ2-7, with 14 nucleotides matching TRBD2. CDR1 and CDR2 from the germline V gene are SGHAT and FQDESV (reference sequence). This CDR3 comprises 14 residues. The J segment lost 11 bases and the V segment lost 4 bases, leaving 7 bases of the junction unmatched.